These 10 T cell receptor beta chains originate from one sample sequenced in a study of T cell responses to AZD1222 COVID-19 vaccine. Repertoires were generated with immunoSEQ multiplex PCR, while TCRdb's copy carries only in-frame clones and drops some. The repertoire holds about 140,000 clones, with roughly 88% as singletons. The material sequenced was peripheral blood, taken on day 0 of AZD1222 vaccination. These receptors originate from an adult in good health.

This clone was seen once. This rearrangement joins TRBV11-2 to TRBJ1-6; D unclear. Looked up from germline, CDR1 is SGHAT and CDR2 is FQNNGV. This CDR3 region has 14 residues. Trimming stripped 2 bases from V and 9 bases from J, with 11 bases between. CDR3 sequence (DNA): TGTGCCAGCAGCTTAAGTCGAGGGTTTTCACCCCTCCACTTT. Translation gives CASSLSRGFSPLHF.

The V gene is TRBV29-1, the J gene TRBJ2-1, with D maybe TRBD1 (6 bases). V was shortened by 6 bases and J by 5 bases, with 14 bases between the two germline ends. The CDR3 sequence is 13 residues long. Looked up from germline, CDR1 is SQVTM and CDR2 is ANQGSEA. The CDR3 DNA sequence: TGCAGCGTCACAAAGGACAGTAACAATGAGCAGTTCTTC. Protein sequence: CSVTKDSNNEQFF.

The count of this clone is one. V gene TRBV11-2 combines with J gene TRBJ1-1; tentative D call: TRBD1 (5 bases). CDR1 is SGHAT and CDR2 is FQNNGV in the germline V gene. CDR3 length: 15 amino acids. With 7 bases removed from V and 3 bases from J, the gap between germline ends came to 18 bases. CDR3 in DNA: TGTGCCAGCACCCCGGGATCGGGGCGGTACACTGAAGCTTTCTTT. Its translation: CASTPGSGRYTEAFF.

The CDR3 protein is CASSLTGTGVQPQHF. CDR3 bases: TGTGCCAGCAGCTTAACCGGGACAGGGGTTCAGCCCCAGCATTTT. This chain connects TRBV6-5 to TRBJ1-5; 10 positions agree with TRBD1. V was pared by 6 bases and J by 6 bases, with 8 bases of the junction left unmatched. CDR3 length: 15 residues. Germline values: CDR1 MNHEY, CDR2 SVGAGI.

The rearrangement uses TRBV7-8 and TRBJ2-2; D possibly corresponds to TRBD2 (5 bases). Trimming stripped 5 bases from V and 0 bases from J, with 16 bases between. CDR1 and CDR2 (germline): SGHVS, FQNEAQ. CDR3 length: 17 amino acids. The CDR3 nucleotides read TGTGCCAGCAGCCCGATGTTGGTGGGAGCGAACACCGGGGAGCTGTTTTTT. As protein: CASSPMLVGANTGELFF.

CDR3 amino acids: CASSHGTSPGETQYF. CDR3 nucleotide sequence: TGTGCCAGCAGCCACGGGACTTCCCCGGGGGAGACCCAGTACTTC. The chain recombines TRBV4-2 with TRBJ2-5; D is possibly TRBD2 (6 bases). CDR3 size: 15 residues. CDR1 and CDR2 from the germline V gene are LGHNA and YNFKEQ. The V and J ends lost 3 bases and 5 bases respectively, with 16 bases between them.

The chain combines TRBV5-6 with TRBJ1-4, with 10 bases matching TRBD1. Per germline, CDR1 SGHDT and CDR2 YYEEEE. This CDR3 is built from 17 residues. Germline trimming cut 2 bases from V and 3 bases from J; bases unmatched to any gene: 7. In nucleotides, the CDR3 is TGTGCCAGCAGCTTACGACAGGGGGCAACGGCTAATGAAAAACTGTTTTTT. Its protein is CASSLRQGATANEKLFF.

V gene TRBV2 combines with J gene TRBJ1-4; the D is unclear. The CDR3 is 13 amino acids. The germline V gene has CDR1 SNHLY and CDR2 FYNNEI. V lost 7 bases and J 7 bases, leaving 13 bases between the germline ends. The chain's CDR3 is CASTGQRGEKLFF. Written as DNA, the CDR3 is TGTGCCAGCACCGGGCAGCGCGGTGAAAAACTGTTTTTT.

The J gene is TRBJ2-1, the V gene TRBV6-1; 13 bases map to TRBD2. The CDR3 length is 18 residues. The V gene's germline CDR1 is MNHNS and CDR2 SASEGT. The ends lost 2 bases at V and 3 bases at J; junction bases unmatched: 7. The CDR3 is CASSESVTSGGIYNEQFF. CDR3 DNA sequence: TGTGCCAGCAGTGAATCAGTGACTAGCGGGGGGATCTACAATGAGCAGTTCTTC.

The chain uses TRBV3-1 (or the pseudogene TRBV3-2) and TRBJ1-6; D remains ambiguous. Germline V gene sequence: CDR1 LGHDT, CDR2 YNNKEL (reference sequence). The CDR3 length is 16 residues. V was cut by 4 bases and J by 5 bases, with 15 bases left in between. In DNA, the CDR3 is TGTGCCAGCAGCCGCATAGCGCAGGCAAATAATTCACCCCTCCACTTT. It yields the protein CASSRIAQANNSPLHF.